This T cell receptor (beta chain) was found in a study of blood T cell repertoires in COVID-19. Background on the study: Material from acute and convalescent COVID-19 was sourced from the United States, Italy and Spain. Sample material is recorded as cDNA or gDNA derived from T cells, B-cell-depleted T cells, or PBMCs.

Authors' processing steps: How many nucleated cells were present was estimated from reference gene primer amplification. Clones were read by immunoSEQ multiplex PCR, and TCRdb kept only the in-frame ones, dropping some. That table supplies the V and J calls and clone size; D and trimming were determined from the DNA. The profile covers under 200,000 clones, with about 85% appearing a single time and about a fifth taken by the ten largest. The CDR3 covers 15 residues. Germline V CDR1 and CDR2: LNHNV, YYDKDF (reference sequence). V lost 5 bases to trimming and J lost 6 bases, with 17 bases between them.

Sequencing was done on a sample of peripheral blood. This receptor was taken from a man aged 55 to 69 with active or convalescent COVID-19. The V call is TRBV15, the J call TRBJ1-5, with D tentatively TRBD1 (6 bases). CDR3 protein: CATSRSKGGTQPQHF. CDR3 nucleotide sequence: TGTGCCACCAGCCGGTCTAAAGGGGGAACTCAGCCCCAGCATTTT.